The 18 T cell receptor beta chains below come from one sample, sequenced in a study of T cell repertoires in cytomegalovirus infection. TCRdb processed the reads anew with MiXCR; each CDR3 protein has one entry. The table has about 680,000 distinct CDR3 sequences, 20% to 30% seen once. Sample: CD8+ T cells from PBMCs. The receptors come from a human donor in good health (CMV status not recorded). Some clones in this sample may be carry-over from other donors' samples.

V gene TRBV4-1 combines with J gene TRBJ2-7; tentatively, D is TRBD2 (6 bases). V lost 6 bases to trimming and J lost 4 bases, with 13 bases between them. Per the germline V gene, CDR1 is MGHRA and CDR2 is YSYEKL. CDR3 length equals 13 residues. The CDR3 nucleotides read TGCGCCAGCAGTCCCCCGGGAGATTACGAGCAGTACGTC. Translating it yields CASSPPGDYEQYV.

Only a few counts were recorded for this clonotype. V and J are TRBV7-9 and TRBJ2-1; 9 positions match TRBD2. CDR3 size: 17 residues. Trimming removed 5 bases from V and 5 bases from J; junction bases left unmatched: 13. The germline V gene has CDR1 SEHNR and CDR2 FQNEAQ (reference sequence). CDR3 in amino acids: CASSTLSAGGRHNEQFF. The CDR3 nucleotides read TGTGCCAGCAGCACTCTATCCGCGGGGGGGCGACACAATGAGCAGTTCTTC.

This clonotype was seen once. This chain links TRBV5-6 with TRBJ2-7; TRBD1 matches at 8 bases. V trimming: 2 bases; J trimming: 0 bases; junction bases outside the gene matches: 7. The CDR3 extends over 16 amino acids. From germline, CDR1 is SGHDT and CDR2 YYEEEE. Written as DNA, the CDR3 is TGTGCCAGCAGCTTAGCGACAGGGGATGCCTCCTACGAGCAGTACTTC. The encoded protein is CASSLATGDASYEQYF. Full variable domain (rest looked up from reference TRBV5-6 and TRBJ2-7): DAGVTQSPTHLIKTRGQQVTLRCSPKSGHDTVSWYQQALGQGPQFIFQYYEEEERQRGNFPDRFSGHQFPNYSSELNVNALLLGDSALYLCASSLATGDASYEQYFGPGTRLTVT.

V usage is TRBV7-8 and J usage is TRBJ2-1; D is perhaps TRBD1 (8 bases). The V gene's germline CDR1 is SGHVS and CDR2 FQNEAQ. The CDR3 extends over 16 amino acids. The V end lost 5 bases, the J end lost 4 bases, and 18 bases lay between the germline ends. In nucleotides, the CDR3 is TGTGCCAGCAGCCCTCACAGGGGGGGAGTATACAATGAGCAGTTCTTC. It encodes CASSPHRGGVYNEQFF.

A few counts support this clonotype. This rearrangement joins TRBV6-2 or TRBV6-3 to TRBJ2-5; 8 positions match TRBD1. The germline V gene encodes CDR1 MNHEY and CDR2 SVGEGT. V shed 2 bases and J 1 base; nucleotides not matched to a gene: 9. The CDR3 covers 17 residues. The CDR3 loop is CASSYGGQVRLQETQYF. CDR3 nucleotide sequence: TGTGCCAGCAGTTACGGGGGACAGGTTCGCCTCCAAGAGACCCAGTACTTC.

This clonotype was seen only a few times. V and J are TRBV14 and TRBJ2-6; either TRBD1 or TRBD2 may fit D (5 bases each). The length of the CDR3 is 20 residues. V was pared by 4 bases and J by 2 bases, with 24 bases between. The germline V gene encodes CDR1 SGHDN and CDR2 FVKESK. The chain's CDR3 is CASSPLRTGRQRAGANVLTF. CDR3 bases: TGTGCCAGCAGCCCCCTACGAACAGGACGGCAGAGGGCTGGGGCCAACGTCCTGACTTTC.

Ten or more counts support this clonotype. V and J are TRBV7-2 and TRBJ2-5; 7 positions match TRBD1. The germline V gene has CDR1 SGHTA and CDR2 FQGNSA. V trimming: 7 bases; J trimming: 5 bases; junction bases outside the gene matches: 7. This CDR3 is built from 13 residues. The CDR3 loop is CASTAGGWETQYF. The CDR3 region has the DNA TGTGCCAGCACAGCAGGGGGATGGGAGACCCAGTACTTC.

On this clonotype: This sequence may be a read error, since a much larger clone differs from it by one base. This sequence joins TRBV7-6 and TRBJ2-3; the D gene is possibly TRBD1 (5 bases). The CDR3 totals 14 residues. Germline V gene lookup returns CDR1 SGHVS and CDR2 FNYEAQ. V lost 5 bases and J lost 4, with 13 bases in between. As DNA, the CDR3 is TGTGCCAGCAGCACACCAGGGAACTCAGATACGCAGTATTTT. Translated: CASSTPGNSDTQYF.

The V and J genes are TRBV28 and TRBJ2-5, with a possible D match to TRBD1 (7 bases). This CDR3 region has 16 residues. The germline CDR1 and CDR2 sequences are MDHEN and SYDVKM. The V end lost 1 base, the J end lost 3 bases, and 15 bases lay between the germline ends. CDR3 DNA: TGTGCCAGCAGTTTATTCGGGGGACAGAACAAAGAGACCCAGTACTTC. Protein sequence: CASSLFGGQNKETQYF.

The chain links TRBV20-1 to TRBJ2-3; 9 bases align to TRBD2. The V and J ends lost 3 bases and 1 base, in that order; junction bases with no gene match: 11. The CDR3 is 17 residues long. Germline CDR1 and CDR2: DFQATT and SNEGSKA (reference sequence). The chain's CDR3 is CSASIAGASEGTDTQYF. The CDR3 coding sequence is TGCAGTGCTAGCATAGCGGGGGCTTCCGAGGGCACAGATACGCAGTATTTT.

The chain links TRBV25-1 to TRBJ2-7, with D possibly being TRBD2 (5 bases). Germline V CDR1 and CDR2: MGHDK, SYGVNS. The germline V and J ends were trimmed by 3 bases and 2 bases, with 17 bases remaining between them. The CDR3 is made up of 16 amino acids. CDR3 sequence reads: CASSEPGGLSTYEQYF. The CDR3 bases are TGTGCCAGCAGTGAGCCCGGAGGACTGTCAACCTACGAGCAGTACTTC.

This rearrangement joins TRBV19 to TRBJ1-5; D is ambiguous. The V gene's germline CDR1 is LNHDA and CDR2 SQIVND (reference sequence). The CDR3 has 15 residues. V was cut by 6 bases and J by 1 base, with 13 bases left in between. The chain's CDR3 is CASSVTKGSNQPQHF. CDR3 nucleotide sequence: TGTGCCAGTAGCGTGACTAAAGGGAGCAATCAGCCCCAGCATTTT.

V usage is TRBV4-2 and J usage is TRBJ2-2; D may correspond to TRBD1 or TRBD2 (5 bases each). The V and J ends lost 3 bases and 2 bases respectively, with 16 bases between them. Germline lookup yields CDR1 LGHNA and CDR2 YNFKEQ. The CDR3 consists of 17 residues. DNA for the CDR3: TGTGCCAGCAGCCATATCAGACGGGACGGAAACACCGGGGAGCTGTTTTTT. It specifies CASSHIRRDGNTGELFF.

Details on this clonotype: This may be a read error, as it is one base from a much larger clone. No conserved phenylalanine or tryptophan ends this CDR3, so it is likely a read error. The chain links TRBV7-6 to TRBJ1-4; D remains unclear. The CDR3 length is 15 residues. Deletions cut 1 base from V and 3 bases from J, with 9 bases between. The germline V gene has CDR1 SGHVS and CDR2 FNYEAQ. The chain's CDR3 is CASSLVAGANEKLFY. The CDR3, as DNA: TGTGCCAGCAGCTTAGTGGCAGGAGCTAATGAAAAACTGTTTTAT.

On this clonotype: A much larger clone differs from this one at a single base, so this may be a read error. The gene calls are TRBV12-3 or TRBV12-4 and TRBJ2-1; no definite D call. This CDR3 region has 11 residues. CDR3 bases: TGTGCCAACAGTTCCGAAGAAGGGCAGTTCTTC. This sequence encodes CANSSEEGQFF.

The CDR3 region has the DNA TGCGCCAGCAGACCCGACAGGGAAGGGACTGAAGCTTTCTTT. Translating it yields CASRPDREGTEAFF. V gene TRBV4-3 combines with J gene TRBJ1-1; 7 bases are a match to TRBD1. The CDR3 has 14 amino acids. V lost 6 bases to trimming and J lost 5 bases; unmatched junction nucleotides: 9. CDR1 is LGHNA and CDR2 is YSLEER in the germline V gene.

The chain links TRBV20-1 to TRBJ2-1; TRBD2 aligns across 14 bases. The CDR3 is made up of 18 amino acids. Germline V gene data show CDR1 as DFQATT and CDR2 as SNEGSKA (reference sequence). The J segment lost 5 bases and the V segment lost 2 bases, leaving 11 bases of the junction unmatched. This chain's CDR3 is CSARPLGLAGAPNNEQFF. In DNA, the CDR3 is TGCAGTGCTAGACCCCTGGGACTAGCGGGGGCCCCTAACAATGAGCAGTTCTTC.

The rearrangement joins TRBV15 to TRBJ1-4; D might be TRBD1 (5 bases). The CDR3 loop spans 15 amino acids. Trimming pared 7 bases from V and 7 bases from J, leaving 19 bases between. Looked up from germline, CDR1 is LNHNV and CDR2 is YYDKDF (reference sequence). CDR3 coding DNA: TGTGCCACCAACAGCTACTTGACAGTTGGTGAAAAACTGTTTTTT. Residues: CATNSYLTVGEKLFF.